Sequencing of this TCR beta chain was carried out in a study of blood T cells in healthy people across ages. Germline V gene sequence: CDR1 MNHNY, CDR2 SVGAGI (reference sequence). The germline V and J ends were trimmed by 2 bases and 2 bases, with 11 bases remaining between them. The CDR3 runs to 15 residues. A J-beta primer mix and a sample-barcoded 5' primer were used in a second PCR of about 7 to 12 cycles. A template-switch adaptor with 12 random nucleotides tagged each cDNA molecule. TCRdb reanalysed the 5' RACE reads using MiXCR and keeps one entry per CDR3 protein. This table holds approximately 600,000 distinct CDR3 sequences, roughly 50% found once.

This TCR derives from a man between 60 and 75 years old in good health. Sequencing was carried out using blood. This sequence joins TRBV6-6 and TRBJ2-3; TRBD2 is a possible D gene (7 bases). This CDR3 reads CASSYRGGNTDTQYF. In nucleotides, the CDR3 is TGTGCCAGCAGTTACCGCGGGGGCAACACAGATACGCAGTATTTT.